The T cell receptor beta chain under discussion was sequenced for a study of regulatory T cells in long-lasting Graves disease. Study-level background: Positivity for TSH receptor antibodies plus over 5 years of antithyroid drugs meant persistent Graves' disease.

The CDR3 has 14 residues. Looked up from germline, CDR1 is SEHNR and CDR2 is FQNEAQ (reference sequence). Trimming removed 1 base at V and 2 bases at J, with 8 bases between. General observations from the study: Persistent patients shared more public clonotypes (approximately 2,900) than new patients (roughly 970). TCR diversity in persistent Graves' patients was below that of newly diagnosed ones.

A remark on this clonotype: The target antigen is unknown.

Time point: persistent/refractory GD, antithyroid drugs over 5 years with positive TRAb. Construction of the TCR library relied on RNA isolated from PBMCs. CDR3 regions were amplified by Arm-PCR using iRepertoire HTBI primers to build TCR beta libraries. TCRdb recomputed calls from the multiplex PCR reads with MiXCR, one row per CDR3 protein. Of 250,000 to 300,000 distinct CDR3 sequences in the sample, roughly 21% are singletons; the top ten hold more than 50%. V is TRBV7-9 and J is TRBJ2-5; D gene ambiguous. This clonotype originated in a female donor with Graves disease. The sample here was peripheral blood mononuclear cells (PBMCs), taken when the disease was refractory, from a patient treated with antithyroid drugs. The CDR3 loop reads CASSLVDGQETQYF. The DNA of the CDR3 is TGTGCCAGCAGCTTAGTGGACGGGCAAGAGACCCAGTACTTC.